Presented here are 14 T cell receptor beta chains from one specimen sequenced in a study of blood T cells in healthy people across ages. A J-beta primer mix and a sample-barcoded 5' primer were used in a second PCR of about 7 to 11 cycles. MiXCR, run by TCRdb on the 5' RACE reads, gives a single entry per CDR3 protein. The sample consists of approximately 850,000 distinct CDR3 sequences, 40% to 50% of them appearing once. The source material was blood. These receptor sequences come from a man aged 60 to 75 in good health.

V is TRBV5-1 and J is TRBJ2-1; maybe TRBD2 (7 bases). Trimming cost V 1 base and J 0 bases, with 17 bases left between them. CDR1 and CDR2 from the germline V gene are SGHRS and YFSETQ. The CDR3 loop spans 18 amino acids. In nucleotides, the CDR3 is TGCGCCAGCAGCTTGTCAGGCGGGGGCCCCAACTCCTACAATGAGCAGTTCTTC. Residues: CASSLSGGGPNSYNEQFF. Together with reference TRBV5-1 and TRBJ2-1, the CDR3 gives the full variable domain: KAGVTQTPRYLIKTRGQQVTLSCSPISGHRSVSWYQQTPGQGLQFLFEYFSETQRNKGNFPGRFSGRQFSNSRSEMNVSTLELGDSALYLCASSLSGGGPNSYNEQFFGPGTRLTVL.

The CDR3, as DNA: TGTGCCACCAGCAGAGATACAGGCAACACTGAAGCTTTCTTT. Its translation: CATSRDTGNTEAFF. The rearrangement uses TRBV15 and TRBJ1-1, with D perhaps TRBD1 (5 bases). Germline lookup yields CDR1 LNHNV and CDR2 YYDKDF (reference sequence). This CDR3 is 14 amino acids long. V was cut by 0 bases and J by 2 bases, with 7 bases left in between.

V is TRBV6-2 or TRBV6-3 and J is TRBJ1-5; maybe TRBD1 (6 bases). Germline V lookup: CDR1 MNHEY, CDR2 SVGEGT. V was clipped by 6 bases and J by 4 bases, with 13 bases between them. This CDR3 is built from 14 residues. The CDR3 DNA reads TGTGCCAGCAGCCGCGGGACACAGAATCAGCCCCAGCATTTT. This sequence encodes CASSRGTQNQPQHF.

This sequence joins TRBV5-1 and TRBJ2-7; D possibly matches TRBD1 or TRBD2 (5 bases each). The V and J ends lost 5 bases and 3 bases respectively, with 12 bases between them. The germline V gene has CDR1 SGHRS and CDR2 YFSETQ. The CDR3 loop spans 13 amino acids. The CDR3: CASRGTAYYEQYF. The CDR3 coding sequence is TGCGCCAGCAGAGGGACGGCTTACTACGAGCAGTACTTC. The whole variable domain, remainder taken from reference TRBV5-1 and TRBJ2-7, is KAGVTQTPRYLIKTRGQQVTLSCSPISGHRSVSWYQQTPGQGLQFLFEYFSETQRNKGNFPGRFSGRQFSNSRSEMNVSTLELGDSALYLCASRGTAYYEQYFGPGTRLTVT.

The chain employs TRBV3-1 and TRBJ2-1; D possibly matches TRBD1 or TRBD2 (5 bases each). V lost 1 base and J lost 4, with 11 bases in between. The length of the CDR3 is 15 residues. Germline V gene sequence: CDR1 LGHDT, CDR2 YNNKEL (reference sequence). CDR3 region: CASSQGVGEYNEQFF. CDR3 sequence (DNA): TGTGCCAGCAGCCAAGGGGTGGGGGAGTACAATGAGCAGTTCTTC.

The chain carries TRBV7-2 and TRBJ2-7; TRBD2 matches at 13 bases. Germline V gene sequence: CDR1 SGHTA, CDR2 FQGNSA. The CDR3 contains 16 residues. V was clipped by 5 bases and J by 2 bases; unmatched bases: 6. This CDR3 is CASSPTSGGATYEQYF. DNA for the CDR3: TGTGCCAGCAGCCCCACTAGCGGGGGGGCTACCTACGAGCAGTACTTC.

The chain is built from TRBV11-3 and TRBJ1-4; 7 bases are shared with TRBD1. The CDR3 totals 16 residues. Trimming removed 4 bases from V and 4 bases from J; junction bases left unmatched: 9. Germline V gives CDR1 SGHNT, CDR2 YENEEA. CDR3 DNA: TGTGCCAGCAGCTCGGGACAGCGAACATATAATGAAAAACTGTTTTTT. It encodes CASSSGQRTYNEKLFF.

The gene calls are TRBV7-6 and TRBJ2-5; 9 bases agree with TRBD1. The CDR3 totals 15 residues. Germline CDR1 reads SGHVS; CDR2 reads FNYEAQ. The trim removed 7 bases at V and 2 bases at J, leaving 8 bases unmatched. The CDR3 spells CASTTGTGKQETQYF. The CDR3 DNA is TGTGCCAGCACCACCGGGACAGGGAAGCAAGAGACCCAGTACTTC.

V usage is TRBV18 and J usage is TRBJ2-5; 7 bases are shared with TRBD1. The CDR3 is 15 residues long. CDR1 and CDR2 from the germline V gene are KGHSH and LQKENI. V was clipped by 0 bases and J by 11 bases; unmatched bases: 12. As DNA, the CDR3 is TGTGCCAGCTCACCACCGATAGGGGGCGGAAATGAGCAGTACTTC. Residues: CASSPPIGGGNEQYF. Full variable domain (remainder filled in from reference TRBV18 and TRBJ2-5): NAGVMQNPRHLVRRRGQEARLRCSPMKGHSHVYWYRQLPEEGLKFMVYLQKENIIDESGMPKERFSAEFPKEGPSILRIQQVVRGDSAAYFCASSPPIGGGNEQYFGPGTRLLVL.

Regarding this clonotype: This could be a read error, since a much larger clone is one nucleotide away. The chain couples TRBV7-9 to TRBJ2-1; D is tentatively TRBD1 or TRBD2 (5 bases each). The J call may not be correct, given that the DNA end is closer to TRBJ2-7. The CDR3 sequence is 15 residues long. CDR1 and CDR2 from the germline V gene are SEHNR and FQNEAQ (reference sequence). The CDR3 nucleotides are TGTGCCAGCAGCTTAGGGGGGAGCTCCTACAATGAGCAGTACTTC. It yields the protein CASSLGGSSYNEQYF.

V and J are TRBV11-3 and TRBJ1-2; D possibly corresponds to TRBD1 (6 bases). Germline CDR1 is SGHNT and CDR2 is YENEEA. CDR3 length equals 14 residues. The V gene lost 5 bases and the J gene lost 7 bases, with 17 bases spanning the gap. Here the CDR3 reads CASSPRSGAGGYTF. In DNA, the CDR3 is TGTGCCAGCAGCCCCAGGTCGGGGGCCGGTGGCTACACCTTC.

About this clonotype: Since a much larger clone is just one base distant, this may be a read error. The rearrangement joins TRBV4-1 to TRBJ2-2; 13 bases are shared with TRBD2. Germline CDR1 reads MGHRA; CDR2 reads YSYEKL. The CDR3 consists of 20 residues. Trimming took 0 bases from V and 8 from J; bases not matched to a gene: 15. The CDR3 DNA sequence: TGCGCCAGCAGCCAAGATAATATCAAGGCGACTAGCGGGGGGATAGGGGAGCTGTTTTTT. Its translation is CASSQDNIKATSGGIGELFF.

This clonotype turned up a few times. The chain links TRBV9 to TRBJ2-7; a weak D match, TRBD2 (5 bases). The CDR3 runs to 13 residues. Germline CDR1 and CDR2: SGDLS and YYNGEE. V was shortened by 4 bases and J by 7 bases, with 15 bases between the two germline ends. CDR3 coding DNA: TGTGCCAGCAGCCGGGCCCGGGAAGGTGAGCAGTACTTC. Translation gives CASSRAREGEQYF.

The V and J genes are TRBV19 and TRBJ2-4; perhaps TRBD1 as D (5 bases). The length of the CDR3 is 15 residues. V dropped 2 bases and J dropped 5 bases, with 13 bases sitting between them. Germline lookup yields CDR1 LNHDA and CDR2 SQIVND (reference sequence). DNA for the CDR3: TGTGCCAGTAGTATAAATTGGGGCAGTGAAAACATTCAGTACTTC. Its translation is CASSINWGSENIQYF. The full variable domain, in which reference TRBV19 and TRBJ2-4 provide the parts outside the CDR3, is DGGITQSPKYLFRKEGQNVTLSCEQNLNHDAMYWYRQDPGQGLRLIYYSQIVNDFQKGDIAEGYSVSREKKESFPLTVTSAQKNPTAFYLCASSINWGSENIQYFGAGTRLSVL.